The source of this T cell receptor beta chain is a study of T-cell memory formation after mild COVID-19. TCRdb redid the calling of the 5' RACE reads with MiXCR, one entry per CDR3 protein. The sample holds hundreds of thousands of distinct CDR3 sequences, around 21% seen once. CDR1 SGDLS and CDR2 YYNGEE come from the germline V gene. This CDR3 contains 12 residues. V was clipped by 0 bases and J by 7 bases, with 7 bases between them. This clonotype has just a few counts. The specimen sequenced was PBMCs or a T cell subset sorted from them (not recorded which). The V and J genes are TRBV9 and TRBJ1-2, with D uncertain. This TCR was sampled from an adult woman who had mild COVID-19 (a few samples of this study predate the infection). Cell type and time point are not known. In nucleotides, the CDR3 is TGTGCCAGCAGCGTAGATCACGGTGGCTACACCTTC. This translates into CASSVDHGGYTF.